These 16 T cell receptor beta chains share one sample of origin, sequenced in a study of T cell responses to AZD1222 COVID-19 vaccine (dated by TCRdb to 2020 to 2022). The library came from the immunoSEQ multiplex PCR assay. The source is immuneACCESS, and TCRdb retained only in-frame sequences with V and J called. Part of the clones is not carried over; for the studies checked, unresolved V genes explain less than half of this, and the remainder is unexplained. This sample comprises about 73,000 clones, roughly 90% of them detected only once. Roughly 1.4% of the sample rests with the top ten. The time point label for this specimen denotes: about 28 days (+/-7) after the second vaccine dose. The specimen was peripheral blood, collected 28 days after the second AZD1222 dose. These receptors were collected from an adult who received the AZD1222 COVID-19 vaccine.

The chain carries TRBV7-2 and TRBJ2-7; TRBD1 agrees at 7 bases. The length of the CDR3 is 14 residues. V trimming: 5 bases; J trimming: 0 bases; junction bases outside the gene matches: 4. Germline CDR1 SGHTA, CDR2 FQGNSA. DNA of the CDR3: TGTGCCAGCAGCCTCGACAGGGTCTCCTACGAGCAGTACTTC. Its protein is CASSLDRVSYEQYF.

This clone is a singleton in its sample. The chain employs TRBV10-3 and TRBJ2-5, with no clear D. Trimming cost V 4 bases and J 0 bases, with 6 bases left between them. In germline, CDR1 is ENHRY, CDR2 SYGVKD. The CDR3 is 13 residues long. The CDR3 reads CAISAEYQETQYF. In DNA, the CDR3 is TGTGCCATCAGTGCAGAGTACCAAGAGACCCAGTACTTC.

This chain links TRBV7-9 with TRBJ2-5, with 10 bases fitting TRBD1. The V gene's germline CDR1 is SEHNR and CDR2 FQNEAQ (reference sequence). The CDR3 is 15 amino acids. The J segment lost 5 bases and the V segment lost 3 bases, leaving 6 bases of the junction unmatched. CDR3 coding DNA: TGTGCCAGCAGCTTTCCCGGGACAGGGGTTGAGACCCAGTACTTC. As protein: CASSFPGTGVETQYF.

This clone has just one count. CDR3 DNA sequence: TGTGCCAGCAGTTTAGACGGATCTAATGAAAAACTGTTTTTT. This sequence encodes CASSLDGSNEKLFF. This chain joins TRBV28 and TRBJ1-4; D not certain. The germline V and J ends were trimmed by 2 bases and 3 bases, with 7 bases remaining between them. The CDR3 has 14 residues. CDR1 is MDHEN, CDR2 SYDVKM, per germline.

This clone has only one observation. The CDR3 DNA sequence: TGTGCCAGCAGCGCCCAAAACACTGAAGCTTTCTTT. It specifies CASSAQNTEAFF. The V and J genes are TRBV9 and TRBJ1-1; the D is unclear. This CDR3 comprises 12 residues. Trimming left V 3 bases short and J 2 bases short, with 5 bases between. Germline CDR1 and CDR2: SGDLS and YYNGEE. Combining the CDR3 with reference TRBV9 and TRBJ1-1 gives the whole variable domain DSGVTQTPKHLITATGQRVTLRCSPRSGDLSVYWYQQSLDQGLQFLIQYYNGEERAKGNILERFSAQQFPDLHSELNLSSLELGDSALYFCASSAQNTEAFFGQGTRLTVV.

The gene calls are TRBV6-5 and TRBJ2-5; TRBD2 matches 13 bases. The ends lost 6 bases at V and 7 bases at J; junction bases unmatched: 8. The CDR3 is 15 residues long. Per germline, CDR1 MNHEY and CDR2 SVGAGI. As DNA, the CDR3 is TGTGCCAGCAGCCCAGGGACTAGCGGGGTTGGGACCCAGTACTTC. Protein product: CASSPGTSGVGTQYF.

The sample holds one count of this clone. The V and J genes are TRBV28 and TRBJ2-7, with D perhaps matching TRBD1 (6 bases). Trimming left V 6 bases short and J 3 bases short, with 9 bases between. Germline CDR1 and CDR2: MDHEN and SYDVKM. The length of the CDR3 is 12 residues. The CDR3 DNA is TGTGCCAGCAGCAGGACAGTCTACGAGCAGTACTTC. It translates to CASSRTVYEQYF.

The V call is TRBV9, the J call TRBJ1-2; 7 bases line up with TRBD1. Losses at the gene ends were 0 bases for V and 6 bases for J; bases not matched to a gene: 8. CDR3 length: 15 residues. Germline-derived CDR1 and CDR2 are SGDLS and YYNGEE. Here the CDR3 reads CASSVGQGGGDGYTF. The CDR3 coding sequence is TGTGCCAGCAGCGTAGGACAGGGCGGAGGCGATGGCTACACCTTC.

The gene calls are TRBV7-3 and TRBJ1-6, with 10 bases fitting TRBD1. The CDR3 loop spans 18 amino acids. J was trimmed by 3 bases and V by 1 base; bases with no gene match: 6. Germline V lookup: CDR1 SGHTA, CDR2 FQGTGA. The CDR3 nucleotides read TGTGCCAGCAGCTTAAAAGGGACAGGGGATTTCTATAATTCACCCCTCCACTTT. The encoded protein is CASSLKGTGDFYNSPLHF.

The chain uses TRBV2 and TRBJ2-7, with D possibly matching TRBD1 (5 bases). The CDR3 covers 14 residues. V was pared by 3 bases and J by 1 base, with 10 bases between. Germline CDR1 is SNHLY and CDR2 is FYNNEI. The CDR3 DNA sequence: TGTGCCAGCAGTGAGGGGCCGAAGTCCTACGAGCAGTACTTC. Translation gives CASSEGPKSYEQYF. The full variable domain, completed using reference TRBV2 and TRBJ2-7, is EPEVTQTPSHQVTQMGQEVILRCVPISNHLYFYWYRQILGQKVEFLVSFYNNEISEKSEIFDDQFSVERPDGSNFTLKIRSTKLEDSAMYFCASSEGPKSYEQYFGPGTRLTVT.

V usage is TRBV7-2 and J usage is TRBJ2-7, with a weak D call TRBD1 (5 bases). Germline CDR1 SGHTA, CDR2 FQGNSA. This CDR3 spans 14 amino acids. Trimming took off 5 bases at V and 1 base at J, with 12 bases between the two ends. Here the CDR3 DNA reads TGTGCCAGCAGCAGGGGAACGGGTTCCTACGAGCAGTACTTC. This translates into CASSRGTGSYEQYF.

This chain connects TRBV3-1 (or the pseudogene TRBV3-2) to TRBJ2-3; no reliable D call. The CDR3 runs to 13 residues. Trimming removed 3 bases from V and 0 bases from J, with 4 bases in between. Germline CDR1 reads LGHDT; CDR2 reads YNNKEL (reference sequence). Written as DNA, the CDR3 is TGTGCCAGCAGCCACCTTAGCACAGATACGCAGTATTTT. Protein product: CASSHLSTDTQYF.

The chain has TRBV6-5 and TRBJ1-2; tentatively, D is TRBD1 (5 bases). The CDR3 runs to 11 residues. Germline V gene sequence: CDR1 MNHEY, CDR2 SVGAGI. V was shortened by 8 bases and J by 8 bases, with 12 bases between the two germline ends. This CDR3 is CASPKGSGYTF. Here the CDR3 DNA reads TGTGCCAGCCCTAAGGGGTCCGGCTACACCTTC.

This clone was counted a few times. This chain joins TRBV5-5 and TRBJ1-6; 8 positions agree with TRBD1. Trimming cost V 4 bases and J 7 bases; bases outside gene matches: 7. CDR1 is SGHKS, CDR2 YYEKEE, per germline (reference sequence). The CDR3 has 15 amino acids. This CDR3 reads CASSVRDRTNSPLHF. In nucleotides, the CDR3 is TGTGCCAGCAGCGTCCGGGACAGGACCAATTCACCCCTCCACTTT.

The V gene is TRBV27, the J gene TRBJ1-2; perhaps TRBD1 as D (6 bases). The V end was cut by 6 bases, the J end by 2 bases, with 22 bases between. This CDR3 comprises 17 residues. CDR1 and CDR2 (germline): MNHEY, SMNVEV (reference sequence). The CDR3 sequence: CASSHLGLGGRNYGYTF. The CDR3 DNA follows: TGTGCCAGCAGCCATTTGGGGTTAGGGGGGCGGAACTATGGCTACACCTTC.

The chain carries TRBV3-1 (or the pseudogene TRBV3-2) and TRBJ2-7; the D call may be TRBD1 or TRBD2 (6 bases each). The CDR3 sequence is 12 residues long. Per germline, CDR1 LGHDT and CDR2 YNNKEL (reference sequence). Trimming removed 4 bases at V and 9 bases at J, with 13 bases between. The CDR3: CASSPDGGGQYF. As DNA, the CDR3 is TGTGCCAGCAGCCCGGACGGGGGCGGGCAGTACTTC.